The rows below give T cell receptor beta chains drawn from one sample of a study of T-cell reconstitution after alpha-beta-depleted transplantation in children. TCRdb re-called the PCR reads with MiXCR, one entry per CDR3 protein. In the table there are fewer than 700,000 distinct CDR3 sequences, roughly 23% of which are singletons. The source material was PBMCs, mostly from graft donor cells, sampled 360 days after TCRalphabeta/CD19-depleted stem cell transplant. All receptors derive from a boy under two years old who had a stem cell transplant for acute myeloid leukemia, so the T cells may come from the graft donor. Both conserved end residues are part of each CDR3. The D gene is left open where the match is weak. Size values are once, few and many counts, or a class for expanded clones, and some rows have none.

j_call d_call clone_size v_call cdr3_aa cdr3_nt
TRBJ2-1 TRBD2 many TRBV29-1 CSVPGLVGTINEQFF TGCAGCGTCCCGGGACTAGTGGGTACAATCAATGAGCAGTTCTTC
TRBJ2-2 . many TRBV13 CASSYAEPNTGELFF TGTGCCAGCAGCTACGCGGAGCCGAACACCGGGGAGCTGTTTTTT
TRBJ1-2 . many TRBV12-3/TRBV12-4 CASSPNRVATF TGTGCCAGCAGCCCAAACAGGGTTGCCACCTTC
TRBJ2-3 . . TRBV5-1 CASSLVRGGGSTDTQYF TGCGCCAGCAGCTTGGTCAGGGGCGGGGGATCCACAGATACGCAGTATTTT
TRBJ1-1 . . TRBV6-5 CASSYDPAGTAFF TGTGCCAGCAGTTACGACCCGGCAGGGACAGCTTTCTTT
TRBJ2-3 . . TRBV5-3 CARGFGLADSEQYF TGTGCCAGGGGCTTCGGGCTCGCGGATTCTGAGCAGTATTTT
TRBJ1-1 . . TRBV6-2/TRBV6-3 CASSYEETGTAEAFF TGTGCCAGCAGTTACGAAGAGACAGGTACGGCCGAAGCTTTCTTT
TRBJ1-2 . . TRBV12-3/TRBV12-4 CASRASRYGYTF TGTGCCAGCAGGGCCAGTCGCTATGGCTACACCTTC
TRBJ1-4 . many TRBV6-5 CASRRRTDQNEKLFF TGTGCCAGCAGGCGTCGGACAGACCAGAATGAAAAACTGTTTTTT
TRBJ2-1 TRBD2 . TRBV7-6 CASSIAGAKNNEQFF TGTGCCAGCAGCATAGCGGGGGCCAAAAATAATGAGCAGTTCTTC
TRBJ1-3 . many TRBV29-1 CSVGAGAGNTIYF TGCAGCGTTGGAGCGGGAGCTGGAAACACCATATATTTT
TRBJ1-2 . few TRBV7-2 CASSLGGQAYGYTF TGTGCCAGCAGCTTAGGCGGTCAGGCCTATGGCTACACCTTC
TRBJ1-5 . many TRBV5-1 CASSLGGTDNQPQHF TGCGCCAGCAGCTTGGGGGGGACGGACAATCAGCCCCAGCATTTT